Shown below are 18 T cell receptor beta chains from a single sample sequenced in a study of blood T cell repertoires in COVID-19. Here immunoSEQ multiplex PCR was the method, and the copy in TCRdb shows in-frame clones only, minus some. The data show about 42,000 clones, 90% to 95% seen once. The specimen was peripheral blood. All receptors derive from a human donor in a cohort sampled during active COVID-19.

CDR3 sequence reads: CASSPRREQYF. The CDR3 DNA follows: TGTGCCAGCAGTCCCCGGCGGGAGCAGTACTTC. The chain links TRBV12-3 or TRBV12-4 to TRBJ2-7; D is ambiguous. The CDR3 spans 11 residues. Trimming took off 5 bases at V and 7 bases at J, with 9 bases between the two ends.

The chain recombines TRBV5-1 with TRBJ2-3; 9 bases match TRBD2. Germline-derived CDR1 and CDR2 are SGHRS and YFSETQ. With 8 bases clipped from V and 9 bases from J, the junction kept 16 bases outside the gene matches. The CDR3 loop spans 15 amino acids. The CDR3 region has the DNA TGCGCCAGTTCACCTAGCGGGGCCCTACGTGGGACGCAGTATTTT. Translation gives CASSPSGALRGTQYF.

The rearrangement joins TRBV7-3 to TRBJ2-3; 7 bases map to TRBD2. In germline, CDR1 is SGHTA, CDR2 FQGTGA. The V gene end was trimmed by 2 bases and the J gene end by 4 bases; junction bases not matched to a gene: 6. The CDR3 contains 15 residues. The CDR3: CASSLGASGSDTQYF. Written as DNA, the CDR3 is TGTGCCAGCAGCTTAGGTGCTAGCGGATCAGATACGCAGTATTTT.

A few counts support this clone. V and J are TRBV6-2 or TRBV6-3 and TRBJ1-5, with D possibly matching TRBD1 (6 bases). There are 14 residues in the CDR3. V was shortened by 2 bases and J by 5 bases, with 10 bases between the two germline ends. Germline V lookup: CDR1 MNHEY, CDR2 SVGEGT. The DNA for the CDR3 is TGTGCCAGCAGTTACGCAGGGGTTGATCAGCCCCAGCATTTT. This translates into CASSYAGVDQPQHF.

The rearrangement joins TRBV5-1 to TRBJ1-1; D perhaps matches TRBD1 (6 bases). The germline V and J ends were trimmed by 6 bases and 2 bases, with 17 bases remaining between them. Germline values: CDR1 SGHRS, CDR2 YFSETQ. This CDR3 contains 15 residues. The CDR3 here is CASTFQGGGNTEAFF. DNA for the CDR3: TGCGCCAGCACCTTCCAGGGAGGGGGAAACACTGAAGCTTTCTTT.

The chain joins TRBV19 to TRBJ1-6, with 7 bases fitting TRBD1. Germline CDR1 LNHDA, CDR2 SQIVND (reference sequence). The junction had 10 bases not matched to a gene; V was cut back by 10 bases and J by 7 bases. The CDR3 spans 14 residues. The CDR3 DNA sequence: TGTGCCACCTCAAACCGGGACAGCAATTCACCCCTCCACTTT. Residues: CATSNRDSNSPLHF.

The chain employs TRBV6-5 and TRBJ2-7; TRBD1 matches at 9 bases. Losses at the gene ends were 6 bases for V and 2 bases for J; bases not matched to a gene: 8. Looked up from germline, CDR1 is MNHEY and CDR2 is SVGAGI. This CDR3 region has 15 residues. DNA of the CDR3: TGTGCCAGCAGATGGGGGACAGGGCGAACCTACGAGCAGTACTTC. Protein product: CASRWGTGRTYEQYF.

CDR3 in DNA: TGTGCCAGCAGCTTAGTAGCGGGGGGGCGAGGGGAGACCCAGTACTTC. Protein product: CASSLVAGGRGETQYF. V and J are TRBV7-2 and TRBJ2-5, with 11 bases lining up with TRBD2. CDR1 is SGHTA and CDR2 is FQGNSA in the germline V gene. This CDR3 has 16 residues. J lost 5 bases, V lost 1 base, and 6 bases had no gene match.

The chain uses TRBV6-1 and TRBJ2-1, with D perhaps TRBD2 (5 bases). The germline V gene encodes CDR1 MNHNS and CDR2 SASEGT. The CDR3 has 15 residues. V was trimmed by 2 bases and J by 7 bases, leaving 15 bases between them. The CDR3 sequence: CASSEFLAIRNEQFF. The CDR3 nucleotides read TGTGCCAGCAGTGAATTTCTAGCTATCAGGAATGAGCAGTTCTTC.

V is TRBV14 and J is TRBJ2-1; TRBD2 aligns across 12 bases. Germline V gene data show CDR1 as SGHDN and CDR2 as FVKESK. This CDR3 is built from 15 residues. The V gene end was trimmed by 1 base and the J gene end by 9 bases; junction bases not matched to a gene: 4. The chain's CDR3 is CASSQVSSGRGEQFF. The CDR3 DNA reads as TGTGCCAGCAGCCAAGTATCTAGCGGGAGGGGTGAGCAGTTCTTC.

V is TRBV5-1 and J is TRBJ2-3; 11 nucleotides agree with TRBD2. The V segment lost 0 bases and the J segment 6 bases; nucleotides outside the gene matches: 9. Germline CDR1 and CDR2: SGHRS and YFSETQ. This CDR3 is built from 17 residues. The CDR3 bases are TGCGCCAGCAGCTTGGAAAGACTAGCGGGATCGGGTGATACGCAGTATTTT. It translates to CASSLERLAGSGDTQYF.

The rearrangement links TRBV7-9 to TRBJ2-3, with TRBD2 matching 9 bases. J was trimmed by 3 bases and V by 1 base; bases with no gene match: 5. Per the germline V gene, CDR1 is SEHNR and CDR2 is FQNEAQ (reference sequence). The CDR3 covers 16 residues. The CDR3 DNA reads TGTGCCAGCAGCTTAGTCTTAGCGGGGGATACAGATACGCAGTATTTT. Its protein product is CASSLVLAGDTDTQYF.

The chain couples TRBV6-6 to TRBJ1-1; weak D call: TRBD1 (6 bases). Trimming left V 6 bases short and J 4 bases short, with 12 bases between. The CDR3 is 13 amino acids. Germline V lookup: CDR1 MNHNY, CDR2 SVGAGI (reference sequence). This CDR3 is CASRGGGSTEAFF. The CDR3 DNA sequence: TGTGCCAGCAGGGGAGGGGGAAGCACTGAAGCTTTCTTT.

The rearrangement uses TRBV19 and TRBJ2-7; 7 nucleotides match TRBD1. The CDR3 spans 13 residues. The germline CDR1 and CDR2 sequences are LNHDA and SQIVND (reference sequence). Losses at the gene ends were 3 bases for V and 6 bases for J; bases not matched to a gene: 5. This CDR3 reads CASSITTGLEQYF. CDR3 DNA sequence: TGTGCCAGTAGTATTACGACAGGGCTCGAGCAGTACTTC.

This clone has only a few counts. In nucleotides, the CDR3 is TGTGCCAGCAGCCAATGGCTAGCGGGGGGGCGTTTTCCAGATACGCAGTATTTT. Translated, it gives CASSQWLAGGRFPDTQYF. The genes are TRBV3-1 (or the pseudogene TRBV3-2) and TRBJ2-3, with 12 bases matching TRBD2. V shed 2 bases and J 4 bases; nucleotides not matched to a gene: 10. CDR1 and CDR2 (germline): LGHDT, YNNKEL (reference sequence). The CDR3 spans 18 residues.

V usage is TRBV19 and J usage is TRBJ2-5; 15 positions match TRBD2. The CDR3 loop spans 19 amino acids. Germline assignment: CDR1 LNHDA and CDR2 SQIVND (reference sequence). V dropped 3 bases and J dropped 2; count of bases not matched to a gene: 10. Here the CDR3 DNA reads TGTGCCAGTAGTATTGGGCTCGGGACTAGCGGGAGGAGGCAAGAGACCCAGTACTTC. As protein: CASSIGLGTSGRRQETQYF.

This rearrangement joins TRBV7-8 to TRBJ2-7; 10 nucleotides agree with TRBD2. Unmatched junction bases numbered 8, after V lost 4 bases and J lost 5 bases. There are 15 residues in the CDR3. Germline CDR1 reads SGHVS; CDR2 reads FQNEAQ. DNA of the CDR3: TGTGCCAGCAGCTCTAGCGGGAGCATGGTGGACGAGCAGTACTTC. It translates to CASSSSGSMVDEQYF.

J is TRBJ1-2 and V is TRBV4-3; D is possibly TRBD1 (6 bases). The CDR3 loop spans 13 amino acids. With 4 bases removed from V and 2 bases from J, the gap between germline ends came to 8 bases. Germline V lookup: CDR1 LGHNA, CDR2 YSLEER. The CDR3 spells CASSLTGNYGYTF. The DNA of the CDR3 is TGCGCCAGCAGCCTCACAGGGAACTATGGCTACACCTTC.